This paragraph reports one TCR beta chain. This clonotype was observed a handful of times. This receptor's antigen is unknown. Base qualities are not at hand, and no much larger clone is one base apart. The data are from a study of CD8 T cells in ankylosing spondylitis (dated by TCRdb to 2016 to 2017). As for the study more broadly: To find TCR variants linked to disease, the study profiled T cell receptor beta repertoires in ankylosing spondylitis patients and healthy donors. The whole study cohort included 108 healthy donors and about two dozen ankylosing spondylitis patients. Peripheral blood was sampled, and synovial fluid was additionally collected from ankylosing spondylitis patients.

Instrument used: Illumina HiSeq 2500. TCR beta libraries were prepared by quantitative 5'-RACE with molecular barcodes. The study's processing was this. To identify disease-linked TCR variants, a new computational method was used, one built on a probabilistic model of VDJ rearrangement. TCRdb cleaned the public reads at Q25 with fastp, built clones with MiXCR and kept in-frame beta chains. Entries are consolidated by CDR3 protein sequence, retaining the most common genes and DNA. The V and J calls, along with clone size, are taken from TCRdb and not from the paper's own processing. The sample table shows approximately 500,000 distinct CDR3 sequences, and roughly 13% are seen once. Approximately 6.2% of the sample is in the top ten clones. From the germline V gene, CDR1 is MNHNS and CDR2 is SASEGT. From its cysteine to its phenylalanine, the CDR3 spans 16 amino acids. The retained sequence is limited to the CDR3, 48 bases, with the frame set at the first base. Trimmed from V: 7 bases; trimmed from J: 1 base; junction bases lacking a gene match: 12.

What the work shows at the level of the full study, not this receptor alone: According to the report, matched synovial fluid samples from ankylosing spondylitis patients were significantly enriched for the disease-linked clones. Some motif variants had previously been reported in the synovial fluid and blood of reactive arthritis patients, which suggests shared mechanisms of disease initiation. Blood from ankylosing spondylitis patients appeared to be characterized by a TCR beta motif made up of several highly homologous amino acid variants. A CD8+ phenotype was shown by the disease-linked clones, which were found at relatively low frequencies in peripheral blood.

The chain was built from TRBV6-1 and TRBJ1-1, and 7 bases in between align with TRBD1. The sequenced material came from blood, either unsorted or a sorted T cell fraction (not recorded which). The sequence derives from a male donor with ankylosing spondylitis. The encoded CDR3 is CASNPRGGIGNTEAFF. In nucleotide form, the sequence is TGTGCCAGCAACCCCAGGGGGGGTATAGGGAACACTGAAGCTTTCTTT.